This TCR beta chain was retrieved from a study of CD8+ T cells in alopecia areata. Study summary: Patients in the treated group were given tofacitinib by mouth, 5 to 10 mg twice a day. Study-level points and caveats: Scalp and blood samples kept many expanded lesional clones throughout tofacitinib. Relative to mice, TCR sharing across patients was less clear, a difference possibly HLA-related.

Treatment in this sample: oral pan-JAK inhibitor, 5-10 mg twice daily. Peripheral blood and lesional scalp punch biopsies were taken from alopecia areata patients. The V and J ends lost 1 base and 2 bases respectively, with 15 bases between them. The V gene's germline CDR1 is MGHRA and CDR2 YSYEKL. CDR3 length: 17 amino acids. Comments on this clone: Its cognate antigen is unknown.

It was cDNA, reverse transcribed from extracted RNA, that served as the sequencing template. The table came from immunoSEQ multiplex PCR; TCRdb's copy has only in-frame clones and leaves some out. In the table there are roughly 210,000 clones, roughly two fifths of which are singletons. The sample here was CD4+ T cells sorted from blood, taken at approximately week 36, from a patient treated with tofacitinib. The rearrangement joins TRBV4-1 to TRBJ2-4; possibly TRBD1 or TRBD2 for D (6 bases each). This TCR was recovered from a human donor with alopecia areata. The CDR3 DNA sequence: TGCGCCAGCAGCCAAGGGAGGGGGAGTGGGTCCAAAAACATTCAGTACTTC. Translated: CASSQGRGSGSKNIQYF.